Shown below are 19 T cell receptor beta chains from a single sample sequenced in a study of cytomegalovirus exposure and HLA in healthy donors. Amplification used 60 Vbeta primers and 13 Jbeta primers. The assay was immunoSEQ multiplex PCR, and TCRdb's table has in-frame clones only and misses some. This table holds under 200,000 clones, roughly four fifths found once. The sequencing sample was made of PBMCs. These TCRs come from a female donor in good health and CMV-seronegative.

The chain couples TRBV27 to TRBJ2-7; 11 bases line up with TRBD2. The germline CDR1 and CDR2 sequences are MNHEY and SMNVEV (reference sequence). The V and J ends lost 1 base and 5 bases, in that order; junction bases with no gene match: 13. The CDR3 contains 18 residues. The CDR3 region is CASSLFDSRLAGSDEQYF. CDR3 nucleotides: TGTGCCAGCAGTTTATTCGACTCCAGACTAGCGGGAAGCGACGAGCAGTACTTC.

The chain links TRBV5-1 to TRBJ2-1; TRBD2 agrees at 8 bases. Germline lookup yields CDR1 SGHRS and CDR2 YFSETQ. After removal of 4 bases from V and 6 bases from J, the junction contained 9 bases not matched to a gene. The CDR3 is 15 residues long. The CDR3 region has the DNA TGCGCCAGCAGCCCCTGGACCCGGGAGGGCAATGAGCAGTTCTTC. Its protein product is CASSPWTREGNEQFF.

This clone has a handful of counts. The V call is TRBV28, the J call TRBJ1-4; D gene ambiguous. V was clipped by 2 bases and J by 11 bases, with 24 bases between them. Germline V gives CDR1 MDHEN, CDR2 SYDVKM. The length of the CDR3 is 17 residues. DNA for the CDR3: TGTGCCAGCAGTTTAGGGCGGGTGGACCGGGGATTGCGGAAACTGTTTTTT. It is translated as CASSLGRVDRGLRKLFF.

This clone has just a few counts. The chain couples TRBV7-9 to TRBJ1-2, with 9 bases fitting TRBD1. V lost 5 bases to trimming and J lost 2 bases; unmatched junction nucleotides: 6. This CDR3 has 15 residues. Germline assignment: CDR1 SEHNR and CDR2 FQNEAQ (reference sequence). Here the CDR3 reads CASSQIGTGNYGYTF. The CDR3 DNA reads TGTGCCAGCAGCCAAATCGGGACAGGGAACTATGGCTACACCTTC.

This clone was observed a handful of times. V usage is TRBV6-5 and J usage is TRBJ2-1, with TRBD2 identical over 9 bases. Germline CDR1 reads MNHEY; CDR2 reads SVGAGI. The CDR3 covers 15 residues. Trimming at V came to 2 bases and at J to 2 bases, leaving 1 base not matched to a gene. The chain's CDR3 is CASSYSGGPYNEQFF. The CDR3 DNA is TGTGCCAGCAGTTACAGCGGGGGGCCCTACAATGAGCAGTTCTTC.

Concerning this clone: The same CDR3 is also encoded by other DNA sequences in this sample. The V gene is TRBV7-2, the J gene TRBJ2-1; 11 bases map to TRBD2. Germline V gives CDR1 SGHTA, CDR2 FQGNSA. Trimming took 1 base from V and 7 from J; bases not matched to a gene: 6. This CDR3 is 16 amino acids long. DNA of the CDR3: TGTGCCAGCAGCTTAGGTCTAGCGGGAGGATTAAATGAGCAGTTCTTC. This codes for CASSLGLAGGLNEQFF.

J is TRBJ2-1 and V is TRBV2, with a possible D match to TRBD2 (6 bases). This CDR3 has 13 amino acids. Trimming removed 8 bases from V and 5 bases from J, with 13 bases in between. Germline V lookup: CDR1 SNHLY, CDR2 FYNNEI. The CDR3 nucleotides are TGTGCCAGCCTGCGGAGGGAGGACAATGAGCAGTTCTTC. Translated: CASLRREDNEQFF.

The gene calls are TRBV11-2 and TRBJ2-4; D gene unclear. V lost 2 bases to trimming and J lost 0 bases, with 5 bases between them. The CDR3 is 14 amino acids. Germline CDR1 is SGHAT and CDR2 is FQNNGV. CDR3 region: CASSLNLAKNIQYF. The CDR3 DNA reads TGTGCCAGCAGCTTAAACTTAGCCAAAAACATTCAGTACTTC.

J is TRBJ2-7 and V is TRBV28; D may be TRBD1 (7 bases). V lost 4 bases to trimming and J lost 5 bases, with 12 bases between them. Germline V CDR1 and CDR2: MDHEN, SYDVKM. CDR3 length: 13 amino acids. CDR3 loop: CASSYAGGNEQYF. CDR3 in DNA: TGTGCCAGCAGTTATGCAGGGGGGAACGAGCAGTACTTC.

The chain carries TRBV9 and TRBJ2-7; D is ambiguous. In germline, CDR1 is SGDLS, CDR2 YYNGEE. The V end lost 0 bases, the J end lost 4 bases, and 14 bases lay between the germline ends. The CDR3 is 15 amino acids. The DNA for the CDR3 is TGTGCCAGCAGCGTAGGAGGAGATCCCCCTTACGAGCAGTACTTC. This encodes CASSVGGDPPYEQYF.

This clone showed up just a few times. This chain uses TRBV19 with TRBJ1-4, with D possibly being TRBD1 (6 bases). V dropped 4 bases and J dropped 11 bases, with 17 bases sitting between them. This CDR3 spans 14 amino acids. The germline V gene encodes CDR1 LNHDA and CDR2 SQIVND (reference sequence). Written as DNA, the CDR3 is TGTGCCAGTAGTAGTGGGGGGGCCCCCTGGAAACTGTTTTTT. Translated, it gives CASSSGGAPWKLFF.

This CDR3 reads CASSPRLAGPSYNEQFF. CDR3 coding DNA: TGTGCCAGCAGCCCCCGACTAGCGGGACCCTCCTACAATGAGCAGTTCTTC. The chain links TRBV7-9 to TRBJ2-1; 11 bases align to TRBD2. The CDR3 has 17 amino acids. The V and J ends lost 5 bases and 0 bases, in that order; junction bases with no gene match: 6. The germline CDR1 and CDR2 sequences are SEHNR and FQNEAQ (reference sequence).

The chain combines TRBV18 with TRBJ2-1, with 7 bases fitting TRBD2. Per the germline V gene, CDR1 is KGHSH and CDR2 is LQKENI. There are 17 residues in the CDR3. The V segment lost 3 bases and the J segment 8 bases; nucleotides outside the gene matches: 16. The CDR3 bases are TGTGCCAGCTCACCTTCCATCCTCGGGGGGAAAAGGGATGAGCAGTTCTTC. Translation gives CASSPSILGGKRDEQFF.

This chain links TRBV6-6 with TRBJ2-5; 10 bases agree with TRBD1. Judging by the DNA end, TRBJ2-7 fits better; the J call may be wrong. This CDR3 is built from 15 residues. Germline lookup yields CDR1 MNHNY and CDR2 SVGAGI (reference sequence). CDR3 nucleotides: TGTGCCAGCAGTACCCAGGGACAGGGGAACTACGAGCAGTACTTC. It translates to CASSTQGQGNYEQYF.

The J gene is TRBJ2-7, the V gene TRBV28; tentative D call: TRBD1 (5 bases). Between the trimmed V and J ends, which lost 4 bases and 6 bases, there was a span of 13 bases. The V gene's germline CDR1 is MDHEN and CDR2 SYDVKM. The CDR3 contains 13 residues. CDR3 sequence: CASSWLVGVEQYF. The CDR3 DNA follows: TGTGCCAGCAGTTGGTTGGTAGGGGTCGAGCAGTACTTC.

The rearrangement uses TRBV7-9 and TRBJ2-7; D is undetermined. Germline V gives CDR1 SEHNR, CDR2 FQNEAQ (reference sequence). There are 14 residues in the CDR3. The V gene lost 5 bases and the J gene lost 1 base, with 12 bases spanning the gap. For the CDR3, the DNA is TGTGCCAGCAGCCCCGGAAGACAATCCTACGAGCAGTACTTC. Translated: CASSPGRQSYEQYF.

The chain combines TRBV28 with TRBJ2-5, with 9 nucleotides matching TRBD1. With V trimmed by 6 bases and J by 4 bases, 9 bases remained unmatched. This CDR3 is 15 amino acids long. Germline-derived CDR1 and CDR2 are MDHEN and SYDVKM. The CDR3 protein is CASSRGDRVGETQYF. DNA of the CDR3: TGTGCCAGCAGCAGAGGGGACAGGGTAGGAGAGACCCAGTACTTC.

This CDR3 is CASSIDRGKNNSPLHF. In DNA form, the CDR3 reads TGTGCCAGTAGTATTGACAGGGGAAAGAATAATTCACCCCTCCACTTT. This sequence joins TRBV19 and TRBJ1-6; 8 bases agree with TRBD1. Germline CDR1 LNHDA, CDR2 SQIVND (reference sequence). The V gene end was trimmed by 3 bases and the J gene end by 5 bases; junction bases not matched to a gene: 6. The CDR3 length is 16 residues.

V usage is TRBV6-5 and J usage is TRBJ1-2, with a tentative D call TRBD1 (5 bases). The CDR3 extends over 13 amino acids. Germline loops: CDR1 MNHEY, CDR2 SVGAGI. V lost 4 bases and J lost 4, with 10 bases in between. CDR3 sequence reads: CASSSGEIYGYTF. Here the CDR3 DNA reads TGTGCCAGCAGTTCGGGGGAAATCTATGGCTACACCTTC.